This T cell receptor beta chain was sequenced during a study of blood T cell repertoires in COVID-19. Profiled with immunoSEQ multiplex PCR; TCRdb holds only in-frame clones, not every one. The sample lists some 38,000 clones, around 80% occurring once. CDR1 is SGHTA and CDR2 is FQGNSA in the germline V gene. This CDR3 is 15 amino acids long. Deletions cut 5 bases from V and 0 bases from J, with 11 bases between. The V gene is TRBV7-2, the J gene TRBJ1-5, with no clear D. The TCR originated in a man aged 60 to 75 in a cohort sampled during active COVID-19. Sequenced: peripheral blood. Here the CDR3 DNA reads TGTGCCAGCAGCCCGTACCCGGGTAGCAATCAGCCCCAGCATTTT. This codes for CASSPYPGSNQPQHF.